This T cell receptor beta chain was obtained from a study of human T cells and chemical hapten exposure. Study at large: Mostly female, the patients presented with alopecia areata, totalis or universalis. Study-level findings and limits: Expanded TCRs were compared with controls, and the expanded TCRs formed significantly more large CDR3 similarity clusters.

TCRdb ran MiXCR on the RACE reads and lists one entry per CDR3 protein. The table shows some 96,000 distinct CDR3 sequences, with roughly 27% occurring only once. Time point: patch test 3, about 24 weeks after DPC sensitization. Treatment reported: therapeutic diphenylcyclopropenone sensitization with weekly scalp DPC. Venepuncture was done earlier than the placement of each patch test. Note on this clonotype: The antigen is unknown.

This clonotype was sampled from a man aged 40-55 years with alopecia areata. Some clones in this sample may be carry-over from other donors' samples. Specimen: whole blood, collected in connection with sensitization to the hapten diphenylcyclopropenone (DPC).

CDR3 sequence reads: CASSLVFLAGVTDTQYF. CDR3 in DNA: TGTGCCAGCAGTTTAGTTTTCCTAGCGGGAGTGACAGATACGCAGTATTTT. The gene calls are TRBV12-3 or TRBV12-4 and TRBJ2-3; 10 positions agree with TRBD2. After removal of 1 base from V and 3 bases from J, the junction contained 7 bases not matched to a gene. This CDR3 spans 17 amino acids.